The 21 T cell receptor beta chains presented below share a single source sample, sequenced in a study of tumor-infiltrating lymphocytes in primary liver carcinoma. TCR beta cDNA was reverse-transcribed from approximately 0.45 ug of total RNA. The reaction used a constant-region primer and ProtoScript II reverse transcriptase. The TCR beta library was amplified through three nested multiplex PCR rounds in a modified ARM-PCR procedure. Both of the initial two PCR rounds ran for nine to ten cycles and employed TRBV1-TRBV30 forward primers alongside a C-beta reverse primer. TCRdb fed the multiplex PCR reads into MiXCR, producing one record per CDR3 protein. The sample carries about 200,000 distinct CDR3 sequences, 65% recorded once. Germline DNA was also extracted, while the blood RNA originated from unsorted whole blood. Source material: peripheral blood. These receptors all come from an older woman with primary liver carcinoma and hepatitis B virus infection.

As regards this clonotype: A much more abundant neighbour one base away suggests this may be a read error. This rearrangement joins TRBV12-3 or TRBV12-4 to TRBJ2-7, with 7 nucleotides matching TRBD2. The CDR3 sequence is 15 residues long. With 5 bases clipped from V and 3 bases from J, the junction kept 10 bases outside the gene matches. In DNA form, the CDR3 reads TGTGCCAGCAGTCCGATTAGCGGGCAGAACTACGAGCAGTACTTC. Translated, it gives CASSPISGQNYEQYF.

Comment on this clonotype: The junction departs from the called germline gene at one end, perhaps through a read error. The chain uses TRBV10-2 and TRBJ2-1, with D perhaps TRBD2 (5 bases). The V gene's germline CDR1 is WSHSY and CDR2 SAAADI. The length of the CDR3 is 13 residues. CDR3 DNA sequence: TGCGCCAGCATGCATGGAGGCTACAATGAGCAGCTCTTC. This translates into CASMHGGYNEQLF.

This clonotype was counted between two and nine times. The chain joins TRBV7-9 to TRBJ2-5, with 7 bases lining up with TRBD1. J gave up 1 base and V 4 bases, and 6 bases lay outside the gene matches. The CDR3 length is 15 residues. Looked up from germline, CDR1 is SEHNR and CDR2 is FQNEAQ (reference sequence). CDR3 in amino acids: CASSSRQGSQETQYF. Here the CDR3 DNA reads TGTGCCAGCAGCTCTCGACAGGGCTCCCAAGAGACCCAGTACTTC.

This clonotype was recorded only once. This could be a read error, since a much larger clone is one nucleotide away. This chain connects TRBV5-4 to TRBJ2-7; D is possibly TRBD1 (6 bases). This CDR3 is built from 14 residues. V was shortened by 5 bases and J by 3 bases, with 15 bases between the two germline ends. CDR1 and CDR2 (germline): SGHNT, YYREEE (reference sequence). Here the CDR3 reads CASSYGTRDYEQYF. In nucleotides, the CDR3 is TGTGCCAGCAGTTATGGGACAAGGGACTACGAGCAGTACTTC.

This clonotype was detected only a few times. The rearrangement uses TRBV7-8 and TRBJ2-7; perhaps TRBD1 as D (5 bases). V gave up 0 bases and J gave up 7 bases, with 10 bases separating them. This CDR3 is built from 13 residues. CDR1 is SGHVS and CDR2 is FQNEAQ in the germline V gene. The CDR3 DNA sequence: TGTGCCAGCAGCTTAGCTTGGGGCAGAGAGCAGTACTTC. This sequence encodes CASSLAWGREQYF. Full variable domain (remainder filled in from reference TRBV7-8 and TRBJ2-7): GAGVSQSPRYKVAKRGQDVALRCDPISGHVSLFWYQQALGQGPEFLTYFQNEAQLDKSGLPSDRFFAERPEGSVSTLKIQRTQQEDSAVYLCASSLAWGREQYFGPGTRLTVT.

The J gene is TRBJ2-3, the V gene TRBV20-1, with 8 positions matching TRBD2. The germline V gene encodes CDR1 DFQATT and CDR2 SNEGSKA (reference sequence). The CDR3 loop spans 17 amino acids. Losses at the gene ends were 2 bases for V and 3 bases for J; bases not matched to a gene: 13. The DNA of the CDR3 is TGCAGTGCTAGAACCCCCCCGGGACTAGGCGGAACAGATACGCAGTATTTT. This sequence encodes CSARTPPGLGGTDTQYF.

Comments on this clonotype: The germline gene is not matched at one end of the junction; a read error may be the cause. The V call is TRBV29-1, the J call TRBJ1-4, with TRBD1 as a possible D gene (5 bases). The CDR3 is 13 amino acids. Germline CDR1 and CDR2: SQVTM and ANQGSEA. CDR3 DNA: TGCAGCGCTGAAGCAGGGAGTGGGGAAAAACTGTTTTTT. Translated, it gives CSAEAGSGEKLFF.

This clonotype was observed at least ten times. The genes are TRBV4-1 and TRBJ2-3; TRBD1 agrees at 8 bases. V lost 3 bases, J lost 0 bases, and 8 bases stayed unmatched. CDR1 and CDR2 (germline): MGHRA, YSYEKL. CDR3 size: 17 residues. The CDR3: CASSQLGQGRSTDTQYF. Written as DNA, the CDR3 is TGCGCCAGCAGCCAGCTCGGACAGGGAAGGAGCACAGATACGCAGTATTTT.

V and J are TRBV7-8 and TRBJ2-5; 13 bases fit TRBD2. V gave up 4 bases and J gave up 5 bases; unmatched junction bases: 19. From germline, CDR1 is SGHVS and CDR2 FQNEAQ. This CDR3 spans 20 amino acids. CDR3 in DNA: TGTGCCAGCAGCTACTTGTCCGGGACTAGCGGGATACGTGGGAAGGAGACCCAGTACTTC. Protein product: CASSYLSGTSGIRGKETQYF.

This clonotype was observed a handful of times. The J gene is TRBJ2-1, the V gene TRBV14; D is undetermined. This CDR3 comprises 16 residues. V was pared by 2 bases and J by 0 bases, with 11 bases between. The germline V gene has CDR1 SGHDN and CDR2 FVKESK. The CDR3 loop is CASSQLGGSSYNEQFF. For the CDR3, the DNA is TGTGCCAGCAGCCAACTAGGCGGCAGCTCCTACAATGAGCAGTTCTTC. The full variable domain, rest sourced from reference TRBV14 and TRBJ2-1, is EAGVTQFPSHSVIEKGQTVTLRCDPISGHDNLYWYRRVMGKEIKFLLHFVKESKQDESGMPNNRFLAERTGGTYSTLKVQPAELEDSGVYFCASSQLGGSSYNEQFFGPGTRLTVL.

This clonotype was seen a handful of times. The CDR3 here is CASSFGQGGYTF. CDR3 nucleotide sequence: TGTGCCAGCAGTTTCGGACAGGGAGGCTACACCTTC. V is TRBV28 and J is TRBJ1-2, with 8 nucleotides matching TRBD1. Per the germline V gene, CDR1 is MDHEN and CDR2 is SYDVKM. CDR3 size: 12 residues. J was trimmed by 8 bases and V by 3 bases; bases with no gene match: 2.

As regards this clonotype: At one end, the junction sequence differs from germline, possibly due to a read error. The rearrangement uses TRBV12-3 or TRBV12-4 and TRBJ2-1; TRBD2 agrees at 7 bases. The CDR3 consists of 13 residues. CDR3 protein: CAGSLLGRGEQFF. Written as DNA, the CDR3 is TGTGCCGGCAGTTTGCTAGGGAGGGGTGAGCAGTTCTTC.

This clonotype has a count of ten or more. This sequence joins TRBV6-2 or TRBV6-3 and TRBJ2-5, with D possibly being TRBD2 (6 bases). The CDR3 has 14 amino acids. CDR1 and CDR2 from the germline V gene are MNHEY and SVGEGT. Between the trimmed V and J ends, which lost 6 bases and 6 bases, there was a span of 17 bases. The CDR3 nucleotides read TGTGCCAGCAGCCCCCCGGGACTGATAAAGACCCAGTACTTC. This sequence encodes CASSPPGLIKTQYF.

Only a few counts were recorded for this clonotype. V gene TRBV7-9 combines with J gene TRBJ2-2; no reliable D call. The CDR3 runs to 15 residues. Germline V gene sequence: CDR1 SEHNR, CDR2 FQNEAQ (reference sequence). V shed 3 bases and J shed 2 bases, with 10 bases lying between them. CDR3 bases: TGTGCCAGCAGCTTCTTGGGCCGTAACACCGGGGAGCTGTTTTTT. The encoded protein is CASSFLGRNTGELFF.

The rearrangement links TRBV6-5 to TRBJ1-3, with D maybe TRBD1 (5 bases). The CDR3 covers 18 residues. Germline CDR1 reads MNHEY; CDR2 reads SVGAGI. With 2 bases removed from V and 0 bases from J, the gap between germline ends came to 17 bases. CDR3 DNA: TGTGCCAGCAGTTACCGACAAAGGGGCCCCAGCTCTGGAAACACCATATATTTT. Protein: CASSYRQRGPSSGNTIYF.

This clonotype was counted a single time. V gene TRBV5-1 combines with J gene TRBJ2-3; tentative D call: TRBD1 (5 bases). Germline V gives CDR1 SGHRS, CDR2 YFSETQ. The CDR3 is made up of 15 amino acids. V lost 2 bases, J lost 2 bases, and 12 bases lay in between. The CDR3 here is CASSFVDNTTDTQYF. The CDR3 DNA reads as TGCGCCAGCAGCTTCGTGGACAATACCACAGATACGCAGTATTTT.

V is TRBV30 and J is TRBJ1-2; 9 positions agree with TRBD1. CDR3 size: 13 residues. J was trimmed by 6 bases and V by 5 bases; bases with no gene match: 7. Germline V lookup: CDR1 GTSNPN, CDR2 SVGIG (reference sequence). The CDR3 DNA reads TGTGCCTGGGAACAGGGGGCGCAGAATGGCTACACCTTC. It yields the protein CAWEQGAQNGYTF.

Turning to this clonotype: This clone may be a read error of a much larger clone one base away. V and J are TRBV13 and TRBJ1-1; tentative D call: TRBD1 (5 bases). V gave up 8 bases and J gave up 5 bases, with 9 bases separating them. CDR3 length: 11 amino acids. Germline CDR1 PRHDT, CDR2 FYEKMQ (reference sequence). Written as DNA, the CDR3 is TGTGCCAGCCGACAGATGACTGAAGCTTTCTTT. This gives the protein CASRQMTEAFF.

The chain uses TRBV14 and TRBJ2-7, with 7 positions matching TRBD2. This CDR3 has 14 amino acids. CDR1 SGHDN and CDR2 FVKESK come from the germline V gene. The trim removed 4 bases at V and 6 bases at J, leaving 9 bases unmatched. The CDR3 protein is CASSRGPAGREQYF. DNA for the CDR3: TGTGCCAGCAGCCGCGGACCAGCGGGACGCGAGCAGTACTTC.

Only one count was recorded for this clonotype. The junction does not match germline at one end; this may be a read error. The J gene is TRBJ2-2, the V gene TRBV11-1; D remains ambiguous. The germline CDR1 and CDR2 sequences are SGHAT and FQDESV (reference sequence). The CDR3 totals 18 residues. The CDR3 DNA reads TGTACCAGTAGCATATTACGCCAAGTGGGAACGAACACCGGGGAGCTGTTTTTT. It codes for CTSSILRQVGTNTGELFF.

About this clonotype: The junction departs from the called germline gene at one end, perhaps through a read error. The chain uses TRBV6-2 or TRBV6-3 and TRBJ1-5; D remains ambiguous. The CDR3 has 12 residues. The germline gives CDR1 MNHEY, CDR2 SVGEGT. CDR3 protein: CVSSRPHQPQYF. Written as DNA, the CDR3 is TGTGTCAGCAGCCGCCCTCATCAGCCCCAGTATTTC.